This is a list of T cell receptor beta chains from one sample in a study of blood T cell repertoires in COVID-19. This table comes from immunoSEQ multiplex PCR, and its TCRdb copy is limited to in-frame clones, with some not included. This sample has some 160,000 clones, with approximately 81% found just once. Specimen: PBMCs or T cells enriched from blood (not recorded which). Source of these receptors: a woman aged 45-60 years who had recovered from COVID-19. CDR3s include the opening cysteine and the closing phenylalanine or tryptophan. Each record gives: V gene, clone size, J gene, D gene, CDR3 protein, CDR3 DNA. The D gene is left open where the match is weak. Expanded clones are given a class, and other clones once, few, many or no size at all.

TRBV19,-,TRBJ2-1,-,CASSADSPNEQFF,TGTGCCAGTAGTGCGGACAGCCCCAATGAGCAGTTCTTC
TRBV6-2/TRBV6-3,-,TRBJ1-5,TRBD1,CASSYRTGRGSSQPQHF,TGTGCCAGCAGTTACCGGACAGGTAGGGGATCTAGTCAGCCCCAGCATTTT
TRBV2,-,TRBJ1-4,-,CASREGVGRLNEKLFF,TGTGCCAGCAGGGAGGGAGTGGGACGGCTTAATGAAAAACTGTTTTTT
TRBV20-1,-,TRBJ2-1,TRBD2,CSASTSGGAVDNEQFF,TGCAGTGCTAGTACTAGCGGGGGGGCCGTTGACAATGAGCAGTTCTTC
TRBV3-1/TRBV3-2,-,TRBJ1-2,-,CASSQEGRVGDGYGYTF,TGTGCCAGCAGCCAAGAAGGCAGGGTGGGTGACGGCTATGGCTACACCTTC
TRBV28,-,TRBJ1-5,-,CASRAGGNQPQHF,TGTGCCAGCAGAGCAGGAGGGAATCAGCCCCAGCATTTT
TRBV13,-,TRBJ2-5,TRBD2,CASSRGGAGETQYF,TGTGCCAGCAGCCGCGGGGGGGCCGGGGAGACCCAGTACTTC
TRBV6-1,once,TRBJ2-1,TRBD2,CASSEASLADNEQFF,TGTGCCAGCAGTGAAGCGAGCCTAGCGGACAATGAGCAGTTCTTC
TRBV12-3/TRBV12-4,-,TRBJ1-2,TRBD1,CASSSDRGGGYTF,TGTGCCAGCAGTTCGGACAGGGGCGGGGGCTACACCTTC
TRBV7-3,-,TRBJ2-3,-,CASSANTGDTQYF,TGTGCCAGCAGCGCGAACACGGGAGATACGCAGTATTTT
TRBV11-2,-,TRBJ2-5,TRBD1,CASSPSAQGLSQYF,TGTGCCAGCAGTCCATCGGCACAGGGGCTGTCCCAGTACTTC
TRBV27,-,TRBJ2-1,TRBD1,CASILRSDRATNEQFF,TGTGCCAGCATCCTACGCTCCGACAGGGCGACCAATGAGCAGTTCTTC
TRBV15,-,TRBJ1-2,-,CATSRVEGTGYTF,TGTGCCACCAGCAGAGTGGAGGGGACCGGCTACACCTTC
TRBV9,-,TRBJ1-5,TRBD1,CASSVSTGSNQPQHF,TGTGCCAGCAGCGTTTCGACAGGGAGCAATCAGCCCCAGCATTTT
TRBV2,-,TRBJ1-5,-,CASRRSGQGNQPQHF,TGTGCCAGCAGGAGGTCAGGGCAGGGCAATCAGCCCCAGCATTTT
TRBV2,-,TRBJ2-2,-,CASSTTGFSTGELFF,TGTGCCAGCAGTACCACAGGGTTTTCGACCGGGGAGCTGTTTTTT
TRBV4-1,-,TRBJ1-2,-,CASSQGRSPLNYGYTF,TGCGCCAGCAGCCAAGGGAGATCTCCCCTCAACTATGGCTACACCTTC
TRBV7-2,-,TRBJ2-1,-,CASSKFAGTSFNEQFF,TGTGCCAGCAGCAAGTTCGCCGGGACAAGCTTCAATGAGCAGTTCTTC
TRBV11-2,once,TRBJ2-3,-,CASSWLVGSTDTQYF,TGTGCCAGCAGCTGGCTGGTTGGCTCGACAGATACGCAGTATTTT
TRBV27,-,TRBJ2-1,TRBD1,CASSSRDRGIWEQFF,TGTGCCAGCAGTAGCCGGGACAGGGGGATTTGGGAGCAGTTCTTC
TRBV7-9,-,TRBJ1-4,-,CASSLRRPGGDEKLFF,TGTGCCAGCAGCCTAAGGCGGCCGGGGGGTGATGAAAAACTGTTTTTT
TRBV25-1,-,TRBJ1-1,-,CASSEHQGTHEAFF,TGTGCCAGCAGTGAACACCAGGGCACCCATGAGGCTTTCTTT
TRBV28,-,TRBJ2-3,TRBD1,CASSLAGTGNTDTQYF,TGTGCCAGCAGTTTGGCCGGGACAGGGAACACAGATACGCAGTATTTT
TRBV12-3/TRBV12-4,-,TRBJ2-3,-,CASADTDTQYF,TGTGCCAGCGCGGACACAGATACGCAGTATTTT
TRBV28,-,TRBJ1-2,-,CASSLLGPGNYGYTF,TGTGCCAGCAGTTTATTGGGCCCTGGTAACTATGGCTACACCTTC
TRBV28,-,TRBJ2-5,-,CASSFDGEETQYF,TGTGCCAGCAGTTTCGACGGGGAAGAGACCCAGTACTTC
TRBV27,-,TRBJ1-5,-,CASSSGLNFQPQHF,TGTGCCAGCAGTTCGGGATTGAACTTTCAGCCCCAGCATTTT
TRBV29-1,-,TRBJ1-1,TRBD1,CSARDRPNTEAFF,TGCAGCGCACGGGACAGGCCTAACACTGAAGCTTTCTTT
TRBV4-1,-,TRBJ2-2,-,CASSQSQLNTGELFF,TGCGCCAGCAGCCAATCGCAGTTAAACACCGGGGAGCTGTTTTTT
TRBV2,-,TRBJ2-1,TRBD1,CASSEGTGVENEQFF,TGTGCCAGCAGTGAGGGGACAGGGGTTGAAAATGAGCAGTTCTTC
TRBV7-2,few,TRBJ1-1,-,CACSGVVTEAFF,TGTGCCTGCTCAGGGGTTGTGACTGAAGCTTTCTTT
TRBV4-1,-,TRBJ1-1,-,CASSRAQVGNTEAFF,TGCGCCAGCAGCCGCGCCCAGGTAGGAAACACTGAAGCTTTCTTT
TRBV18,-,TRBJ2-3,-,CASSPRGRSTDTQYF,TGTGCCAGCTCACCACGAGGCAGAAGCACAGATACGCAGTATTTT
TRBV6-1,-,TRBJ1-2,TRBD1,CASSDEGTGNYGYTF,TGTGCCAGCAGTGACGAAGGGACAGGGAACTATGGCTACACCTTC
TRBV3-1/TRBV3-2,-,TRBJ2-5,-,CASTPGRETQYF,TGTGCCAGCACCCCAGGGCGGGAGACCCAGTACTTC
TRBV14,-,TRBJ1-3,-,CASSQGSSGNTIYF,TGTGCCAGCAGCCAAGGCAGCTCTGGAAACACCATATATTTT
TRBV2,-,TRBJ2-3,-,CASARGPTDTQYF,TGTGCCAGCGCAAGGGGCCCCACAGATACGCAGTATTTT
TRBV11-2,-,TRBJ2-1,-,CASSPPGVREREQFF,TGTGCCAGCAGCCCCCCCGGGGTTCGGGAGCGTGAGCAGTTCTTC
TRBV6-5,-,TRBJ2-7,-,CASSYTGNNEQYF,TGTGCCAGCAGTTACACCGGGAACAACGAGCAGTACTTC
TRBV2,few,TRBJ1-3,-,CASSAGFGNTIYF,TGTGCCAGCAGTGCCGGGTTCGGAAACACCATATATTTT
TRBV4-1,-,TRBJ1-3,-,CASSQGGSRGLSGNTIYF,TGCGCCAGCAGCCAAGGAGGGTCCAGGGGTCTTTCGGGAAACACCATATATTTT
TRBV9,-,TRBJ1-2,-,CASTETGFNYGYTF,TGTGCCAGCACCGAAACGGGATTTAACTATGGCTACACCTTC
TRBV7-9,few,TRBJ1-1,-,CASSFFAGTEAFF,TGTGCCAGCAGCTTCTTTGCAGGCACTGAAGCTTTCTTT
TRBV6-2/TRBV6-3,-,TRBJ1-1,-,CASSDRNYPEAFF,TGTGCCAGCAGCGACAGAAATTACCCTGAAGCTTTCTTT
TRBV9,-,TRBJ1-2,TRBD1,CASSVAQGAHSGYTF,TGTGCCAGCAGCGTAGCGCAGGGGGCCCATTCTGGCTACACCTTC
TRBV11-1,-,TRBJ2-1,-,CASSSDTYNEQFF,TGTGCCAGCAGCTCTGACACCTATAATGAGCAGTTCTTC
TRBV19,-,TRBJ2-2,-,CASSIGAGLANTGELFF,TGTGCCAGTAGTATAGGGGCAGGGCTGGCGAACACCGGGGAGCTGTTTTTT
TRBV2,-,TRBJ1-6,TRBD1,CANGTGTENSPLHF,TGTGCCAACGGGACAGGGACGGAAAATTCACCCCTCCACTTT
TRBV18,-,TRBJ2-2,TRBD1,CASSPDEGAGGELFF,TGTGCCAGCTCACCGGATGAGGGGGCCGGCGGGGAGCTGTTTTTT
TRBV2,-,TRBJ1-5,-,CASSEYGLGNQPQHF,TGTGCCAGCAGTGAATACGGGTTAGGAAATCAGCCCCAGCATTTT
TRBV7-2,many,TRBJ1-1,-,CASSPQRVSNTEAFF,TGTGCCAGCAGCCCCCAACGGGTTTCGAACACTGAAGCTTTCTTT
TRBV6-5,-,TRBJ1-3,-,CASSSLGPGNTIYF,TGTGCCAGCAGTTCATTGGGGCCAGGAAACACCATATATTTT